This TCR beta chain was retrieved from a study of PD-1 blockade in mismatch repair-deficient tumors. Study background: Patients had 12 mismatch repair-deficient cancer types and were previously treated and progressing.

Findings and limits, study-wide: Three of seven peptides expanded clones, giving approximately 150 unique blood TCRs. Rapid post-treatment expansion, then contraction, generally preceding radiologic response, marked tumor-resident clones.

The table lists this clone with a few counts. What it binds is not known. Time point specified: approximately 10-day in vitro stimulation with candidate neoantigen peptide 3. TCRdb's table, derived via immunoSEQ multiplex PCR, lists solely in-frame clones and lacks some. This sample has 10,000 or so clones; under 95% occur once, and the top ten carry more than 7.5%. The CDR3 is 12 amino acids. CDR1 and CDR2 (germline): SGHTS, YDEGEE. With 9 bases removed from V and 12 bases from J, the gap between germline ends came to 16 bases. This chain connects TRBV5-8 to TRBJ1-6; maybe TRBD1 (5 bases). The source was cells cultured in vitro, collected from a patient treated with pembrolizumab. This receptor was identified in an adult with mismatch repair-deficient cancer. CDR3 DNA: TGTGCCACCCAGGGCGAGGAGGGACCCCTCCACTTT. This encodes CATQGEEGPLHF.